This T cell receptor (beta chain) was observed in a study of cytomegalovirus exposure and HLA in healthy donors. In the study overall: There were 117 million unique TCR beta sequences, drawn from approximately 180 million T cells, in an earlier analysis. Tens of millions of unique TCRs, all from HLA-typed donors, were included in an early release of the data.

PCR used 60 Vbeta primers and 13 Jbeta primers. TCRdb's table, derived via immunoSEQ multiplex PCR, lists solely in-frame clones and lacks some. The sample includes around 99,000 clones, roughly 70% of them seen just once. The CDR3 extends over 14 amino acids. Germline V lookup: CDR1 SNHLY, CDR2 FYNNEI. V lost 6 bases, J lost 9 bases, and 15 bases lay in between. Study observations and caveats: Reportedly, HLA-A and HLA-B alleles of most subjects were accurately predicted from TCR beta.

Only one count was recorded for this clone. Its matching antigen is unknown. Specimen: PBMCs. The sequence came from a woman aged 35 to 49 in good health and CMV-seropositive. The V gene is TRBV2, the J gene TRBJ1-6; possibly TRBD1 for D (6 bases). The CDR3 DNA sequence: TGTGCCAGCAGGCCTAGGACAGTGATTTCACCCCTCCACTTT. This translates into CASRPRTVISPLHF.